The subject of this entry is one T cell receptor (beta chain). This CDR3 contains 14 residues. The V gene lost 7 bases and the J gene lost 1 base, with 11 bases spanning the gap. Germline values: CDR1 LNHDA, CDR2 SQIVND (reference sequence). The sample is drawn from a study of blood T cell repertoires in COVID-19. TCRdb keeps only in-frame clones here, not all; method: immunoSEQ multiplex PCR. Here the sample spans some 170,000 clones, roughly 89% being singletons. V and J are TRBV19 and TRBJ1-5; D is perhaps TRBD1 (6 bases). The sequencing sample was made of peripheral blood. This sequence originates from a woman aged 70 to 79 with COVID-19, enrolled during active disease. The CDR3 region is CASTKQGSNQPQHF. CDR3 nucleotide sequence: TGTGCCAGTACGAAGCAGGGGAGCAATCAGCCCCAGCATTTT.